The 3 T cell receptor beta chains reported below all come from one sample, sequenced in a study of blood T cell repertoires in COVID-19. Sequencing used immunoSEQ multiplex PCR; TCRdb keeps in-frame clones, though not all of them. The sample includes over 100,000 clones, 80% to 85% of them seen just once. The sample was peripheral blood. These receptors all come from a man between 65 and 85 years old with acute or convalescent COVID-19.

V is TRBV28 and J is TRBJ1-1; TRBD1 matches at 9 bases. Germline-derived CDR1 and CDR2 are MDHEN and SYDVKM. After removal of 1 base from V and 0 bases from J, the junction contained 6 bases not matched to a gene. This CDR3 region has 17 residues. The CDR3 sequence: CASSLLHRGRMNTEAFF. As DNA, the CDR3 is TGTGCCAGCAGTTTATTGCACAGGGGGCGAATGAACACTGAAGCTTTCTTT.

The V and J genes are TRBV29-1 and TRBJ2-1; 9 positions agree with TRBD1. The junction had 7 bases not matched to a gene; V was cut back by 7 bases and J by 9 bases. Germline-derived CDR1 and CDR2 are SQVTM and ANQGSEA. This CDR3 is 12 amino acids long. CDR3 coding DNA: TGCAGCGGAGGGACAGGGATTTTTGAGCAGTTCTTC. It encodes CSGGTGIFEQFF.

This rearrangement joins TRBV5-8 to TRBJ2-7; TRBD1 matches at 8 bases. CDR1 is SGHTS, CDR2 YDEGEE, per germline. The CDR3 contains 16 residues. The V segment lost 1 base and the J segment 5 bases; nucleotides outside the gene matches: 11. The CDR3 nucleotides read TGTGCCAGCAGCTTGACCCCGGGACAGGTCTATGACGAGCAGTACTTC. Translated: CASSLTPGQVYDEQYF.